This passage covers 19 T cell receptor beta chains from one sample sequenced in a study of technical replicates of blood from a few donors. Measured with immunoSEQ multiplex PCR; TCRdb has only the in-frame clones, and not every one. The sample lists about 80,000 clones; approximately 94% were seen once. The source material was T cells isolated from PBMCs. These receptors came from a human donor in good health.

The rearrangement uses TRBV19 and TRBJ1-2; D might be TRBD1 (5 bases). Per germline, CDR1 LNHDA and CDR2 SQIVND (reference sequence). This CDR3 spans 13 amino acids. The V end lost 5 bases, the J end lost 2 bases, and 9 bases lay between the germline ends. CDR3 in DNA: TGTGCCAGTAGTGCGGGACTCAACTATGGCTACACCTTC. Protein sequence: CASSAGLNYGYTF.

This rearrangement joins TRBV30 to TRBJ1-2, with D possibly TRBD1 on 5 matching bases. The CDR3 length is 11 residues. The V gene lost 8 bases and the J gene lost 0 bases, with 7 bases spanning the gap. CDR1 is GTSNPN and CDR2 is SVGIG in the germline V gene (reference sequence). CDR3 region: CAGGANYGYTF. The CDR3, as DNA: TGTGCCGGAGGGGCTAACTATGGCTACACCTTC. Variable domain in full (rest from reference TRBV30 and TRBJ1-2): SQTIHQWPATLVQPVGSPLSLECTVEGTSNPNLYWYRQAAGRGLQLLFYSVGIGQISSEVPQNLSASRPQDRQFILSSKKLLLSDSGFYLCAGGANYGYTFGSGTRLTVV.

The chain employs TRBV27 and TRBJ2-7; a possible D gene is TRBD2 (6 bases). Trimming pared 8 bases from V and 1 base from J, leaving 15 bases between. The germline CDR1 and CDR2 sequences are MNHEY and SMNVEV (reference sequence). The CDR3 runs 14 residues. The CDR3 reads CASGVWEESYEQYF. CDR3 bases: TGTGCCAGCGGCGTGTGGGAGGAGTCCTACGAGCAGTACTTC.

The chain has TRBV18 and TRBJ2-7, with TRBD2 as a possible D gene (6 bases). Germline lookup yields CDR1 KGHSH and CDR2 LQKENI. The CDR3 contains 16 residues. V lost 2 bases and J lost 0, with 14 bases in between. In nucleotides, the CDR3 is TGTGCCAGCTCACCATCCAGCGGGCTTAGCTCCTACGAGCAGTACTTC. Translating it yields CASSPSSGLSSYEQYF.

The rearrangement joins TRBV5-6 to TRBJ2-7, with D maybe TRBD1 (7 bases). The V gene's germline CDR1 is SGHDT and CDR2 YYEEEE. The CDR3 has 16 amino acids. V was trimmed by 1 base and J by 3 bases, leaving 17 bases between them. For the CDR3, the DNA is TGTGCCAGCAGCTTGTATACGGGGGACAGTTACTACGAGCAGTACTTC. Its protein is CASSLYTGDSYYEQYF.

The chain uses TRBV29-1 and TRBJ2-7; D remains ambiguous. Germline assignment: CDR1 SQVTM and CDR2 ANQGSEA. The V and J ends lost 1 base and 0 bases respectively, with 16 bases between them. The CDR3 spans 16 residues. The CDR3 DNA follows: TGCAGCGTTGAAGGCGCCATAGCTGGAAGCTCCTACGAGCAGTACTTC. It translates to CSVEGAIAGSSYEQYF.

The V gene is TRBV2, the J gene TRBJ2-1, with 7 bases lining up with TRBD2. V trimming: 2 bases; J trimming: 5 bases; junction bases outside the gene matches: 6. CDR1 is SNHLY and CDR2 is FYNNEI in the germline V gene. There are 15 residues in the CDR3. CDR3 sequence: CASSEQTSPNNEQFF. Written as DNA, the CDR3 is TGTGCCAGCAGTGAACAGACTAGCCCAAACAATGAGCAGTTCTTC. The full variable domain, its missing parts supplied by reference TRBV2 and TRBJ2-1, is EPEVTQTPSHQVTQMGQEVILRCVPISNHLYFYWYRQILGQKVEFLVSFYNNEISEKSEIFDDQFSVERPDGSNFTLKIRSTKLEDSAMYFCASSEQTSPNNEQFFGPGTRLTVL.

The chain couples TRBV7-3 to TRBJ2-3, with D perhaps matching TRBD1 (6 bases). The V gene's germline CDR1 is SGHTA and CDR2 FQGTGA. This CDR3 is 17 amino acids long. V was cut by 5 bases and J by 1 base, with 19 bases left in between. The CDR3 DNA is TGTGCCAGCAGCCGAACGCCTAGGGGGATGGGCACAGATACGCAGTATTTT. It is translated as CASSRTPRGMGTDTQYF.

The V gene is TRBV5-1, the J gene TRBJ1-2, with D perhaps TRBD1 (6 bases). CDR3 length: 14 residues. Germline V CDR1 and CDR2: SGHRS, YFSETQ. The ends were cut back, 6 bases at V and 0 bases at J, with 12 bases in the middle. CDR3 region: CASNRDTANYGYTF. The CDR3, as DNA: TGCGCCAGCAACCGGGACACAGCTAACTATGGCTACACCTTC.

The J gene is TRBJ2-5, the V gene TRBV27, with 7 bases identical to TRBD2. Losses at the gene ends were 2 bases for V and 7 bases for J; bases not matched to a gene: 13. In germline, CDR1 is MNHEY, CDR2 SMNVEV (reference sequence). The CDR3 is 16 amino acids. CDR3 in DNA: TGTGCCAGCAGTTTACGGCGGGAGACCCCGTCTGGGACCCAGTACTTC. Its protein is CASSLRRETPSGTQYF.

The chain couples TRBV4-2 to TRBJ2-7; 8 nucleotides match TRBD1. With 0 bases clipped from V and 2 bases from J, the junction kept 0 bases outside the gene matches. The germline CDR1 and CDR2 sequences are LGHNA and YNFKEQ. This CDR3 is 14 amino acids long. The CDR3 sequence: CASSQETGAYEQYF. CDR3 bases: TGTGCCAGCAGCCAAGAGACAGGGGCCTACGAGCAGTACTTC.

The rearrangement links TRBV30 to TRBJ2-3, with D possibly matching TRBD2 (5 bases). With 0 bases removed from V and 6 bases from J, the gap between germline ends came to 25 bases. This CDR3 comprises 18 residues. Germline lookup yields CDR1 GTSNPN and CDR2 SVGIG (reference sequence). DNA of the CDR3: TGTGCCTGGAGTGTATGGGAGCCCATAGTGGGCGCTGGTGATACGCAGTATTTT. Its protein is CAWSVWEPIVGAGDTQYF.

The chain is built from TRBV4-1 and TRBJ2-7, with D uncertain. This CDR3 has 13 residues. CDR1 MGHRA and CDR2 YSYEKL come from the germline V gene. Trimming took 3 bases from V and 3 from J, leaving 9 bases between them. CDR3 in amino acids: CASSQYSFYEQYF. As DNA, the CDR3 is TGCGCCAGCAGCCAGTATTCCTTCTACGAGCAGTACTTC.

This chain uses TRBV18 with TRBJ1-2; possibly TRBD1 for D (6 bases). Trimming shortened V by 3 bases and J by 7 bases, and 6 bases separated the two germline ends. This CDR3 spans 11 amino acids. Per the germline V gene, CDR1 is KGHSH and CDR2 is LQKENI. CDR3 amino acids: CASSPDSGYTF. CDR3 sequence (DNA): TGTGCCAGCTCACCGGACAGTGGCTACACCTTC.

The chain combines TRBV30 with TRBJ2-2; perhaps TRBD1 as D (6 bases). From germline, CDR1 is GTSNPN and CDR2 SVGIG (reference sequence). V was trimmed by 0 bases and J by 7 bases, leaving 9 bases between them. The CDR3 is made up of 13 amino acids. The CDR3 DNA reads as TGTGCCTGGAGTGTAGGGGGTGGCGGGGAGCTGTTTTTT. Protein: CAWSVGGGGELFF.

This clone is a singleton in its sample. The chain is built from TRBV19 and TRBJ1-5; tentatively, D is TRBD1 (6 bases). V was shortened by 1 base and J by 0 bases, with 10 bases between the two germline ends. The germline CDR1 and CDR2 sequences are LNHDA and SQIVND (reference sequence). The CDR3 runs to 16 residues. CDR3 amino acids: CASSIVGTNSNQPQHF. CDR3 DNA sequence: TGTGCCAGTAGTATAGTTGGGACAAATAGCAATCAGCCCCAGCATTTT.

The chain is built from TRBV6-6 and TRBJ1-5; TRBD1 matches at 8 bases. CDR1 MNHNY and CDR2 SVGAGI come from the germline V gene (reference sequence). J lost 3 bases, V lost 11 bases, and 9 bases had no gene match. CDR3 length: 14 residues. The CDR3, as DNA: TGTGCCGTCGCGGGGGACAGGACCAATCAGCCCCAGCATTTT. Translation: CAVAGDRTNQPQHF.

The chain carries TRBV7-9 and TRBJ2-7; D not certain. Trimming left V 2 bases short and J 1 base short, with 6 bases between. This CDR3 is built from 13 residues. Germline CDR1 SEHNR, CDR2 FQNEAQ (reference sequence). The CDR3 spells CASSLISSYEQYF. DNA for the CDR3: TGTGCCAGCAGCTTAATCAGTTCCTACGAGCAGTACTTC.

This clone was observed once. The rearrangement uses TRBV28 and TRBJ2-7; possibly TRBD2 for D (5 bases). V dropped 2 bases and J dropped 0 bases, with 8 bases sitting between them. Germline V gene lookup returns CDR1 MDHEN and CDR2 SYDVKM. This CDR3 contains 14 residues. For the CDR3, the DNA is TGTGCCAGCAGTTTACCGAGGGCCTCCTACGAGCAGTACTTC. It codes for CASSLPRASYEQYF.